This is a list of T cell receptor beta chains from one sample in a study of somatic mutations in cytotoxic T cells in rheumatoid arthritis. The data were produced by immunoSEQ multiplex PCR, yet TCRdb's version contains in-frame clones alone and is incomplete. This sample yields 2,100 or so clones, of which roughly 70% are seen a single time; 58% belongs to the top ten. This material consisted of CD8+ T cells sorted from blood, taken at a follow-up visit. The source is a man between 65 and 85 years old with rheumatoid arthritis. CDR3s include the opening cysteine and the closing phenylalanine or tryptophan.

j_call | v_call | cdr3_aa
TRBJ2-2 | TRBV7-7 | CASSLEAVPGELFF
TRBJ2-1 | TRBV11-2 | CASSRRQVLSSEQFF
TRBJ2-5 | TRBV5-1 | CASSLGGQGQETQYF
TRBJ2-7 | TRBV6-1 | CASSEDGRVLSYEQYF
TRBJ1-2 | TRBV25-1 | CASSTGTGAGYTF
TRBJ2-1 | TRBV27 | CASGDRDRGLAGRYNEQFF
TRBJ2-3 | TRBV5-1 | CASSWGTGTGSLDTQYF
TRBJ2-7 | TRBV28 | CVSSPRGHEQYF
TRBJ2-7 | TRBV10-1 | CASRQDRGSYEQYF
TRBJ1-1 | TRBV6-1 | CASNGGIEAFF
TRBJ1-2 | TRBV5-6 | CASSLAPQGALYDGYTF
TRBJ2-7 | TRBV7-9 | CASSSLTSQYEQYF
TRBJ1-1 | TRBV4-1 | CASSQYSGNTEAFF
TRBJ1-3 | TRBV5-6 | CASSLWGRTRTGNTIYF
TRBJ2-2 | TRBV7-6 | CASSLAGESTGELFF